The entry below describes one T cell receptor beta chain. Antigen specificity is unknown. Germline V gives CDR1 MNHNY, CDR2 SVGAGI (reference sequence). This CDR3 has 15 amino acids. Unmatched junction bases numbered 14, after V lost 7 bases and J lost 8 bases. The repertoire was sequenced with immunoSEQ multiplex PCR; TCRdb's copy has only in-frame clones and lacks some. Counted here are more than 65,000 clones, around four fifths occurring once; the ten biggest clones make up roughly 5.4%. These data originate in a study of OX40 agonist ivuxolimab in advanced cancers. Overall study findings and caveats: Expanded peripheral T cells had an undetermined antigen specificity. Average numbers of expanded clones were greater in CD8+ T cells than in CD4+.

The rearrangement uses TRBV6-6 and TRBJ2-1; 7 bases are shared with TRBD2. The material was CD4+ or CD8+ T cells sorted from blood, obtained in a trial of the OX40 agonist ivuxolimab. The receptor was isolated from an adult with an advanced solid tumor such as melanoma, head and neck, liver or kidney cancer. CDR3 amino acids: CASMQAGKRGHEQFF. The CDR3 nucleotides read TGTGCCAGCATGCAAGCGGGAAAGCGGGGCCATGAGCAGTTCTTC.